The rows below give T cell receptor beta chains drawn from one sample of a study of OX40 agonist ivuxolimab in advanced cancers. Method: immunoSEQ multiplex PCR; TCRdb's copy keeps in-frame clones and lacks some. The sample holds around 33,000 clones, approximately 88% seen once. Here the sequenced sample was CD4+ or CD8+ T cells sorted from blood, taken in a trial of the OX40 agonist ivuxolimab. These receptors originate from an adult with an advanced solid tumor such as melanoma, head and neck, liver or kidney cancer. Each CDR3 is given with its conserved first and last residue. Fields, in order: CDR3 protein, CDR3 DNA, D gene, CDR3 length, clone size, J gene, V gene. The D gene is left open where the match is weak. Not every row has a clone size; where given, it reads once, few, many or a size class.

cdr3_aa: CASSLADRAYEQYF
cdr3_nt: TGTGCCAGCAGCTTAGCGGACAGGGCCTACGAGCAGTACTTC
d_call: TRBD1
cdr3_length: 14
clone_size: .
j_call: TRBJ2-7
v_call: TRBV7-8

cdr3_aa: CASSPDMTSVPLSGANVLTF
cdr3_nt: TGTGCCAGCAGCCCCGACATGACTAGCGTGCCCCTCTCTGGGGCCAACGTCCTGACTTTC
d_call: TRBD2
cdr3_length: 20
clone_size: .
j_call: TRBJ2-6
v_call: TRBV5-4

cdr3_aa: CASRATNNEQFF
cdr3_nt: TGTGCCAGCAGAGCTACTAACAATGAGCAGTTCTTC
d_call: .
cdr3_length: 12
clone_size: .
j_call: TRBJ2-1
v_call: TRBV9

cdr3_aa: CASSQERTGMGEKLFF
cdr3_nt: TGTGCCAGCAGCCAAGAGAGGACAGGGATGGGAGAAAAACTGTTTTTT
d_call: TRBD1
cdr3_length: 16
clone_size: .
j_call: TRBJ1-4
v_call: TRBV14

cdr3_aa: CASSLASGEGQFF
cdr3_nt: TGTGCCAGCAGCTTGGCTAGCGGGGAGGGACAGTTCTTC
d_call: TRBD2
cdr3_length: 13
clone_size: .
j_call: TRBJ2-1
v_call: TRBV11-2

cdr3_aa: CASSLLGRGSTEAFF
cdr3_nt: TGCGCCAGCAGCTTGCTTGGCAGGGGTAGCACTGAAGCTTTCTTT
d_call: .
cdr3_length: 15
clone_size: .
j_call: TRBJ1-1
v_call: TRBV5-1

cdr3_aa: CASSYRLAEEQFF
cdr3_nt: TGTGCCAGCAGTTACCGACTAGCCGAAGAGCAGTTCTTC
d_call: TRBD2
cdr3_length: 13
clone_size: .
j_call: TRBJ2-1
v_call: TRBV6-6

cdr3_aa: CASSGQGNTEAFF
cdr3_nt: TGTGCCAGCAGCGGGCAGGGGAACACTGAAGCTTTCTTT
d_call: .
cdr3_length: 13
clone_size: .
j_call: TRBJ1-1
v_call: TRBV9

cdr3_aa: CASSLTGGTEAFF
cdr3_nt: TGTGCCAGTAGTTTAACAGGGGGAACTGAAGCTTTCTTT
d_call: TRBD1
cdr3_length: 13
clone_size: .
j_call: TRBJ1-1
v_call: TRBV19

cdr3_aa: CASSPTATGGSEQYF
cdr3_nt: TGTGCCAGCAGCCCTACCGCGACAGGGGGCTCCGAGCAGTACTTC
d_call: TRBD1
cdr3_length: 15
clone_size: .
j_call: TRBJ2-7
v_call: TRBV7-3

cdr3_aa: CASSPGGLAESYEQYF
cdr3_nt: TGTGCCAGCAGCCCAGGCGGACTAGCGGAGAGCTACGAGCAGTACTTC
d_call: TRBD2
cdr3_length: 16
clone_size: once
j_call: TRBJ2-7
v_call: TRBV7-9

cdr3_aa: CATSKNRGSSYNEQFF
cdr3_nt: TGTGCCACCAGCAAGAACAGGGGGAGCTCCTACAATGAGCAGTTCTTC
d_call: TRBD1
cdr3_length: 16
clone_size: .
j_call: TRBJ2-1
v_call: TRBV15

cdr3_aa: CASSLSPPGSPRDEQYF
cdr3_nt: TGTGCCAGCAGTTTATCCCCGCCAGGATCCCCTAGGGACGAGCAGTACTTC
d_call: .
cdr3_length: 17
clone_size: .
j_call: TRBJ2-7
v_call: TRBV27